Reported below is one T cell receptor beta chain. The record originates from a study of blood T cell repertoires in COVID-19. Study as a whole: Specimens from acute and convalescent COVID-19 originated in the United States, Italy and Spain.

The CDR3 contains 17 residues. With 3 bases removed from V and 0 bases from J, the gap between germline ends came to 17 bases. Germline V lookup: CDR1 LGHNA, CDR2 YSLEER. Authors' processing steps: Amplification of reference gene primers was used by the study to estimate nucleated cell counts. Assay used: immunoSEQ multiplex PCR; TCRdb lists only in-frame clones, some missing. V and J calls and clone size are copied from that table; D and trimming were computed from the DNA. The sample lists more than 250,000 clones, over 75% occurring once. The chain recombines TRBV4-3 with TRBJ2-5; D is possibly TRBD2 (6 bases). This receptor was obtained from a man aged 50-60 years with active or convalescent COVID-19. The sample taken for sequencing was peripheral blood. For the CDR3, the DNA is TGCGCCAGCAGCCAGGACCGGGACTGGGAAAACCAAGAGACCCAGTACTTC. The encoded protein is CASSQDRDWENQETQYF.